The clone carrying this T cell receptor (beta chain) was detected many times. Those patients with uncontrolled infection, other autoimmune disease, pregnancy or lactation were excluded. The sample comes from a study of T cells in Graves' hyperthyroidism and ophthalmopathy. RNA transcripts provided the source from which TCR beta CDR3 regions were amplified. An initial round of RT-PCR targeting the TCR CDR3 relied on the HTBI primer set. TCRdb recomputed calls from the multiplex PCR reads with MiXCR, one row per CDR3 protein. The data contain a few hundred thousand distinct CDR3 sequences, about a sixth of them singletons. V was pared by 6 bases and J by 6 bases, with 19 bases between. There are 15 residues in the CDR3.

The TCR comes from a woman between 50 and 59 years old with Graves' hyperthyroidism. Sequencing was performed on blood. The chain has TRBV12-3 or TRBV12-4 and TRBJ2-3, with no clear D. CDR3 residues: CASSPRVQKGDTQYF. As DNA, the CDR3 is TGTGCCAGCAGCCCTAGGGTACAGAAGGGCGATACGCAGTATTTT.